The T cell receptor beta chain under discussion was sequenced for a study of T cell clones after liver transplantation. Findings and limits, study-wide: A larger donor-reactive than third-party decline suggested partial antigen-specific deletion. Circulating graft-donor-reactive CD4 TCRbeta sequences fell significantly post-transplant in most of the 8 subjects. In two subjects, few donor cells limited the measurable donor-reactive repertoire.

Generated by immunoSEQ multiplex PCR, the TCRdb table keeps only in-frame clones and is missing some. This table holds about 51,000 clones, roughly nine tenths found once. Note on this clone: No antigen is known for it.

The V end lost 2 bases, the J end lost 6 bases, and 7 bases lay between the germline ends. The germline V gene has CDR1 MNHEY and CDR2 SMNVEV (reference sequence). The CDR3 length is 13 residues. The sequences come from CD8+ T cells from blood, collected 12 months after liver transplant. The clonotype was recovered from a human patient who received a liver transplant. Some T cells may have originated in the graft donor. The chain combines TRBV27 with TRBJ2-2, with unresolved D. The CDR3 spells CASSLMVPGELFF. The CDR3 DNA reads TGTGCCAGCAGTTTAATGGTCCCCGGGGAGCTGTTTTTT.